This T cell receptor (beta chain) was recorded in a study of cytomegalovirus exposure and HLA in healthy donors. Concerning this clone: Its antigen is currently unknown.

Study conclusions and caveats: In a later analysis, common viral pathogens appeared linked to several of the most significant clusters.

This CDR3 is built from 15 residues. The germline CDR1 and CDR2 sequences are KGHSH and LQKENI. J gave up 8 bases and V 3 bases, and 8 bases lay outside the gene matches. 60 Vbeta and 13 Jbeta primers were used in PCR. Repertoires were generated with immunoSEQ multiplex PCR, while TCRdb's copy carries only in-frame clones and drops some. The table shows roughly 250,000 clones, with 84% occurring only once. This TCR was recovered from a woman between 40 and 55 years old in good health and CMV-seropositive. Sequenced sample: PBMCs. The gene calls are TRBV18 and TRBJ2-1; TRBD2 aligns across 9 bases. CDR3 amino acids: CASSPLGLAIDEQFF. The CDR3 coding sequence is TGTGCCAGCTCACCCCTCGGACTAGCGATCGATGAGCAGTTCTTC.